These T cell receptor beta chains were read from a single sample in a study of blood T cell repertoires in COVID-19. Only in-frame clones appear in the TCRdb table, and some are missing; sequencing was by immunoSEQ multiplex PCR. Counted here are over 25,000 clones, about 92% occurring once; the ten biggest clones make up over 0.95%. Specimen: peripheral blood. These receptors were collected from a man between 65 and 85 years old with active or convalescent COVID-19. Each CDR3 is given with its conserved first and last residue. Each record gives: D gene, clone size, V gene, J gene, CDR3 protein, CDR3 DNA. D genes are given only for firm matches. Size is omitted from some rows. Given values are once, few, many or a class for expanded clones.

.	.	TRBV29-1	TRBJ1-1	CSSRTANTEAFF	TGCAGCTCCCGGACAGCGAACACTGAAGCTTTCTTT
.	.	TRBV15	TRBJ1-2	CATSRDLSSYGYTF	TGTGCCACCAGCAGAGATCTGAGCTCCTATGGCTACACCTTC
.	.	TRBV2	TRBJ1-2	CASSENSNYGYTF	TGTGCCAGCAGTGAAAACAGTAACTATGGCTACACCTTC
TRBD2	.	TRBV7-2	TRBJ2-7	CASSHTSGGVFWYEQYF	TGTGCCAGCAGCCATACTAGCGGGGGGGTTTTTTGGTACGAGCAGTACTTC
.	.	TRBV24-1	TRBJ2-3	CATSDGGTDTQYF	TGTGCCACCAGTGACGGGGGCACAGATACGCAGTATTTT
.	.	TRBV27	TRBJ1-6	CASSFGGNSPLHF	TGTGCCAGCAGTTTCGGGGGAAATTCACCCCTCCACTTT
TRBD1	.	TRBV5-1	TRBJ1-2	CASSSDATGGGGYTF	TGCGCCAGCAGCTCAGACGCGACAGGGGGAGGTGGCTACACCTTC
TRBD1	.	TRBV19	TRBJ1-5	CASGQGRGRTDQPQHF	TGTGCCAGCGGACAGGGCAGGGGGAGAACTGATCAGCCCCAGCATTTT
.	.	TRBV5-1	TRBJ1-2	CASSRDMGGYGYTF	TGCGCCAGCAGCCGTGACATGGGAGGCTATGGCTACACCTTC
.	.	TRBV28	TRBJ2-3	CASSHRVDTQYF	TGTGCCAGCAGCCACCGGGTGGATACGCAGTATTTT
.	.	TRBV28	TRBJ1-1	CASDRRGGRTEAFF	TGTGCCAGCGACCGACGCGGGGGACGGACTGAAGCTTTCTTT
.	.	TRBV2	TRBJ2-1	CASENRDSYYNEQFF	TGTGCCAGCGAGAACCGGGACTCCTACTACAATGAGCAGTTCTTC
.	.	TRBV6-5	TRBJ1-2	CASSYLRQGAYGYTF	TGTGCCAGCAGTTATCTCCGTCAGGGTGCCTATGGCTACACCTTC
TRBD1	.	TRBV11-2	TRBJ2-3	CASSSGQGRRQTQYF	TGTGCCAGCAGCTCCGGACAGGGGCGGAGACAGACGCAGTATTTT
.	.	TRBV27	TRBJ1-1	CASSSTGKSVAFF	TGTGCCAGCAGTTCTACAGGGAAGAGTGTGGCTTTCTTT
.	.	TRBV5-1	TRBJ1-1	CASTPMTASNTEAFF	TGCGCCAGCACCCCAATGACAGCGTCAAACACTGAAGCTTTCTTT
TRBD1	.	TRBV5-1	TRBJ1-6	CASSLDRGRYNSPLHF	TGCGCCAGCAGCTTGGACAGGGGGAGGTATAATTCACCCCTCCACTTT
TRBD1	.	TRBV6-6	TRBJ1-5	CASSPSDRGGGNQPQHF	TGTGCCAGCAGTCCCTCGGACAGGGGGGGCGGCAATCAGCCCCAGCATTTT
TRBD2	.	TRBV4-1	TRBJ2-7	CASSQDDPLTSGRVYEQYF	TGCGCCAGCAGCCAAGATGATCCCCTGACTAGCGGGAGGGTCTACGAGCAGTACTTC
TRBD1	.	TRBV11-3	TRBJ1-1	CASSPQGVGTEAFF	TGTGCCAGCAGCCCTCAGGGGGTGGGCACTGAAGCTTTCTTT
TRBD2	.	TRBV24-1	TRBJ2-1	CATSDPSGGSYNEQFF	TGTGCCACCAGTGATCCTAGCGGGGGCTCCTACAATGAGCAGTTCTTC
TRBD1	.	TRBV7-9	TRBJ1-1	CASSLGGQGSTEAFF	TGTGCCAGCAGCTTAGGTGGACAGGGGAGCACTGAAGCTTTCTTT
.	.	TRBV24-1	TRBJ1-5	CATSDSGVKGIYQPQHF	TGTGCCACCAGTGATTCGGGGGTTAAGGGGATCTATCAGCCCCAGCATTTT
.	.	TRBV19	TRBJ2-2	CASSIDTGRSKGGELFF	TGTGCCAGTAGTATAGATACCGGGAGATCGAAGGGCGGGGAGCTGTTTTTT
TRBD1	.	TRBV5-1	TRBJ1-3	CASQGQPVSGNTIYF	TGCGCCAGCCAGGGACAGCCGGTATCTGGAAACACCATATATTTT
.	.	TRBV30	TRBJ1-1	CAWSWGDKYTEAFF	TGTGCCTGGAGTTGGGGGGATAAGTACACTGAAGCTTTCTTT
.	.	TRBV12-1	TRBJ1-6	CASVRALRSGYVLNSPLHF	TGTGCCAGCGTCCGGGCGCTCCGATCAGGGTACGTCCTAAATTCACCCCTCCACTTT
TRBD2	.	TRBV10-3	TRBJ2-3	CAISPGGGRRPDTQYF	TGTGCCATCAGTCCTGGGGGGGGTCGCCGTCCAGATACGCAGTATTTT
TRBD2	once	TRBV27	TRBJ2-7	CASGLAGGPFPTQYF	TGTGCCAGCGGACTAGCGGGAGGGCCTTTTCCCACTCAGTACTTC
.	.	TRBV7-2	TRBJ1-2	CASSLDRNNYGYTF	TGTGCCAGCAGCCTGGACAGAAACAACTATGGCTACACCTTC
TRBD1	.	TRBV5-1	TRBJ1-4	CASRFTGATNEKLFF	TGCGCCAGCAGGTTCACAGGGGCAACTAATGAAAAACTGTTTTTT
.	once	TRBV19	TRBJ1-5	CASSIDRETQPQHF	TGTGCCAGTAGTATAGACAGGGAAACTCAGCCCCAGCATTTT
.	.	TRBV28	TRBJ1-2	CASQRSGGERNGYTF	TGTGCCAGCCAAAGGTCGGGGGGGGAGAGGAATGGCTACACCTTC